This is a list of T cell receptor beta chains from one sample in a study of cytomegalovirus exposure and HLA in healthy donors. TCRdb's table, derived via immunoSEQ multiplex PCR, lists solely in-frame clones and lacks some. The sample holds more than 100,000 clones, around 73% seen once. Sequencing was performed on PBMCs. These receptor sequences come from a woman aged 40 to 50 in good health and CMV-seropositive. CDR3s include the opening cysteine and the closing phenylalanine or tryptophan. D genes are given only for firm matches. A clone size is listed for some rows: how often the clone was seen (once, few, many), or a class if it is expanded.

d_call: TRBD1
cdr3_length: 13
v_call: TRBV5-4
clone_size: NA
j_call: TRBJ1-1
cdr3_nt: TGTGCCAGCAGCTTGGCAGACAGGGCTGAAGCTTTCTTT
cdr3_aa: CASSLADRAEAFF

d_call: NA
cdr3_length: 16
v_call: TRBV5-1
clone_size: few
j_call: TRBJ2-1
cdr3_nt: TGCGCCAGCAGCTTGACAACCGGGACTTCCTACAATGAGCAGTTCTTC
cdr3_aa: CASSLTTGTSYNEQFF

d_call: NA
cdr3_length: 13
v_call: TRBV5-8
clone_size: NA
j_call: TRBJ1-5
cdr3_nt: TGTGCCAGCAGCGGAGGACGTTATCAGCCCCAGCATTTT
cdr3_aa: CASSGGRYQPQHF

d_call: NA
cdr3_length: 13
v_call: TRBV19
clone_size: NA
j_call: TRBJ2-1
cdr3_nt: TGTGCCAGTAGTATGACAAGCTACAATGAGCAGTTCTTC
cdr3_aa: CASSMTSYNEQFF

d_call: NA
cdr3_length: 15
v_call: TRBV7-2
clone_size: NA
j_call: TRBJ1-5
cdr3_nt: TGTGCCAGCAGCTTATCGGGTGTCAGCAGTCAGCCCCAGCATTTT
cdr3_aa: CASSLSGVSSQPQHF

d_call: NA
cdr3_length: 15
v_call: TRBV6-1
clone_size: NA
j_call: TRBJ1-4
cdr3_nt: TGTGCCAGCAGTGAGGGGGGGCAGGGGTATGAAAAACTGTTTTTT
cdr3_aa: CASSEGGQGYEKLFF

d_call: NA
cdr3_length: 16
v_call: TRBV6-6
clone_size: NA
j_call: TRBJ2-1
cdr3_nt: TGTGCCAGCAGTTACGTTGGGGGCTGGTCCTACAATGAGCAGTTCTTC
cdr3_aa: CASSYVGGWSYNEQFF

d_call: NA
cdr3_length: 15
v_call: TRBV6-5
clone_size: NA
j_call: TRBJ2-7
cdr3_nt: TGTGCCAGCAGTTACCTCCAGGGGAGCTCCTACGAGCAGTACTTC
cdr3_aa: CASSYLQGSSYEQYF

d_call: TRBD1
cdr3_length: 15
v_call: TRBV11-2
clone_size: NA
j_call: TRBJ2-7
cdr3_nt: TGTGCCAGCAGCTCCGGGACAGGGGAGGCCTACGAGCAGTACTTC
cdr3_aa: CASSSGTGEAYEQYF

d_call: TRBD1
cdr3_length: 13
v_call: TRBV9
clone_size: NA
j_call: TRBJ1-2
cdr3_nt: TGTGCCAGCAGCGACAGGGGGCTAAATGGCTACACCTTC
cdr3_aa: CASSDRGLNGYTF

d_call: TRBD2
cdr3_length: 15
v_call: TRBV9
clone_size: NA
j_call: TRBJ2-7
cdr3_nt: TGTGCCAGCAGCGTGGCGGGGGGTAAAGAGAACGAGCAGTACTTC
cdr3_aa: CASSVAGGKENEQYF

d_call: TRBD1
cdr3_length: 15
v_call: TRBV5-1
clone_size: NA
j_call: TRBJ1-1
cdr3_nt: TGCGCCAGCAGCTCGGACCCGACAGGGAACCAGGTGGCTTTCTTT
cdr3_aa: CASSSDPTGNQVAFF

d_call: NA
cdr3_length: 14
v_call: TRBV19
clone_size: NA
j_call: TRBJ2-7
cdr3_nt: TGTGCCAGTAGTATAGCTGGGCCCTCCTACGAGCAGTACTTC
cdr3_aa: CASSIAGPSYEQYF

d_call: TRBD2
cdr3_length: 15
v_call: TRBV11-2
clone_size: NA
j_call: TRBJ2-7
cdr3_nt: TGTGCCAGCAGCCCCTGGGGGGGTTCCTCCTACGAGCAGTACTTC
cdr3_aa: CASSPWGGSSYEQYF

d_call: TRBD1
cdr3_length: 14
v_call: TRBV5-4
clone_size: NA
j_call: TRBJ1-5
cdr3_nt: TGTGCCAGCAGTAGACAGGGAAACAATCAGCCCCAGCATTTT
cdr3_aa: CASSRQGNNQPQHF

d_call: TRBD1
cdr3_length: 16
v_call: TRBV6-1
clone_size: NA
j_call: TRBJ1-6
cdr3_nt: TGTGCCAGCAGTGAGCACAGGGGCCTTAAGGACTCACCCCTCCACTTT
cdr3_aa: CASSEHRGLKDSPLHF

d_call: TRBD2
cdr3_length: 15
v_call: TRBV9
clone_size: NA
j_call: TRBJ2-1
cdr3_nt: TGTGCCAGCAGCAAAGGGGCGGGGGTCTGGGATGAGCAGTTCTTC
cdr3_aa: CASSKGAGVWDEQFF

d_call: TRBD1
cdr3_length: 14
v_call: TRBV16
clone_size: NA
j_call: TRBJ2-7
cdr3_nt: TGTGCCAGCAGCCTGACAGGGGACAACTACGAGCAGTACTTC
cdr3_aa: CASSLTGDNYEQYF